These 18 T cell receptor beta chains were sequenced from one sample in a study of shared clonotypes between healthy human individuals. Naive CD8 cells were CD45RO-negative, positively selected for CCR7, excluding terminally differentiated effector memory CD45RA+ cells. The protocol was immunoSEQ multiplex PCR, while the TCRdb copy is restricted to in-frame clones and leaves out a portion. Seen here are 2 million to 2.5 million clones, about 92% observed once, and the top ten hold around 1.7%. Material: naive CD8+ T cells from PBMCs. Every receptor here comes from a young man in good health. Some clones in this sample may be carry-over from other donors' samples.

This chain links TRBV19 with TRBJ1-1; 9 nucleotides match TRBD1. CDR1 and CDR2 (germline): LNHDA, SQIVND (reference sequence). The CDR3 is 16 amino acids. V shed 6 bases, J shed 4 bases, and the junction held 12 bases outside the gene matches. The DNA of the CDR3 is TGTGCCAGTAGAATCAACAGGGGGCAACCCCTCACTGAAGCTTTCTTT. This encodes CASRINRGQPLTEAFF.

The chain is built from TRBV10-3 and TRBJ2-1, with 7 bases aligning to TRBD2. This CDR3 is built from 16 residues. Trimming cost V 5 bases and J 4 bases; bases outside gene matches: 11. Germline-derived CDR1 and CDR2 are ENHRY and SYGVKD. The CDR3 DNA reads as TGTGCCATCAGTCCCAGTGCTAGCGGAGTTTACAATGAGCAGTTCTTC. It encodes CAISPSASGVYNEQFF.

The CDR3 spells CASSVPPGHYEQFF. Written as DNA, the CDR3 is TGTGCCAGCAGTGTCCCCCCGGGACATTATGAGCAGTTCTTC. The chain links TRBV25-1 to TRBJ2-1; D may be TRBD1 (6 bases). This CDR3 is 14 amino acids long. Trimming removed 4 bases at V and 8 bases at J, with 15 bases between. Germline CDR1 MGHDK, CDR2 SYGVNS.

J is TRBJ1-6 and V is TRBV6-5; D remains unclear. Germline loops: CDR1 MNHEY, CDR2 SVGAGI. This CDR3 spans 13 amino acids. V was trimmed by 2 bases and J by 10 bases, leaving 9 bases between them. The CDR3 spells CASSYNRMSPLHF. The CDR3 bases are TGTGCCAGCAGTTACAATAGAATGTCACCCCTCCACTTT.

The chain links TRBV27 to TRBJ1-1, with D maybe TRBD1 (5 bases). The germline gives CDR1 MNHEY, CDR2 SMNVEV (reference sequence). The germline V and J ends were trimmed by 10 bases and 11 bases, with 20 bases remaining between them. This CDR3 region has 12 residues. The chain's CDR3 is CAIKVFGGPAFF. CDR3 DNA sequence: TGTGCCATCAAGGTGTTCGGGGGACCGGCTTTCTTT.

This chain connects TRBV9 to TRBJ1-2, with a tentative D call TRBD1 (5 bases). Germline loops: CDR1 SGDLS, CDR2 YYNGEE. The CDR3 totals 16 residues. V was trimmed by 0 bases and J by 0 bases, leaving 12 bases between them. The CDR3 loop is CASSVAQGETNYGYTF. As DNA, the CDR3 is TGTGCCAGCAGCGTAGCCCAGGGAGAGACTAACTATGGCTACACCTTC.

A single count supports this clone. The CDR3 nucleotides read TGCGCCAGCAGCCAGTACCCATCCCCGGGAACTAGCGGGAGCTTGAGCACAGATACGCAGTATTTT. Translated: CASSQYPSPGTSGSLSTDTQYF. The rearrangement links TRBV4-1 to TRBJ2-3, with TRBD2 matching 11 bases. CDR3 length equals 22 residues. The V segment lost 3 bases and the J segment 0 bases; nucleotides outside the gene matches: 20. Germline V gene data show CDR1 as MGHRA and CDR2 as YSYEKL.

The chain is built from TRBV10-2 and TRBJ1-2, with unresolved D. This CDR3 spans 15 amino acids. Looked up from germline, CDR1 is WSHSY and CDR2 is SAAADI. Trimming removed 4 bases from V and 0 bases from J, with 12 bases in between. CDR3 bases: TGCGCCAGCAGTGTCTCTACCAGGTCTAACTATGGCTACACCTTC. It codes for CASSVSTRSNYGYTF.

The V gene is TRBV30, the J gene TRBJ2-5; TRBD2 agrees at 7 bases. The germline gives CDR1 GTSNPN, CDR2 SVGIG (reference sequence). J was trimmed by 2 bases and V by 4 bases; bases with no gene match: 10. The CDR3 is 15 amino acids. The CDR3 DNA is TGTGCCTGGAAGAGGGGCCTAGCGGAACAAGAGACCCAGTACTTC. Its protein product is CAWKRGLAEQETQYF.

V gene TRBV16 combines with J gene TRBJ2-7; 8 bases match TRBD1. The germline CDR1 and CDR2 sequences are KGHSY and FQNENV. V lost 0 bases and J lost 4; bases outside the gene matches: 2. The CDR3 contains 14 residues. CDR3 loop: CASSQSRTGYEQYF. The DNA for the CDR3 is TGTGCCAGCAGCCAATCCCGGACAGGGTACGAGCAGTACTTC.

The chain is built from TRBV7-7 and TRBJ1-3; D not resolved. V lost 1 base to trimming and J lost 0 bases, with 13 bases between them. This CDR3 has 17 residues. The germline V gene has CDR1 SSHAT and CDR2 FNYEAQ (reference sequence). CDR3 in DNA: TGTGCCAGCAGCTTAGAAAGGGTGGCGGCCTCTGGAAACACCATATATTTT. Protein sequence: CASSLERVAASGNTIYF.

CDR3 residues: CASTSPQVRRAGNTGELFF. CDR3 sequence (DNA): TGTGCCAGCACTTCCCCCCAGGTACGGCGCGCGGGGAACACCGGGGAGCTGTTTTTT. The V call is TRBV28, the J call TRBJ2-2, with a possible D match to TRBD2 (5 bases). CDR3 length equals 19 residues. Trimming shortened V by 7 bases and J by 1 base, and 25 bases separated the two germline ends. Looked up from germline, CDR1 is MDHEN and CDR2 is SYDVKM.

This chain uses TRBV19 with TRBJ2-7, with TRBD1 matching over 8 bases. V lost 0 bases and J lost 2; bases outside the gene matches: 3. CDR3 size: 15 residues. Germline-derived CDR1 and CDR2 are LNHDA and SQIVND (reference sequence). The CDR3 spells CASSIDPRGPYEQYF. The CDR3 region has the DNA TGTGCCAGTAGTATAGATCCCAGGGGGCCCTACGAGCAGTACTTC.

Of note for this clone: The same CDR3 also results from other DNA sequences found in this sample. The gene calls are TRBV27 and TRBJ2-7; 10 bases align to TRBD2. With V trimmed by 2 bases and J by 0 bases, 1 base remained unmatched. Germline lookup yields CDR1 MNHEY and CDR2 SMNVEV (reference sequence). CDR3 size: 15 residues. The CDR3 protein is CASSLSGGGSYEQYF. The DNA of the CDR3 is TGTGCCAGCAGTTTAAGCGGGGGGGGCTCCTACGAGCAGTACTTC.

This chain links TRBV7-9 with TRBJ2-5; 7 nucleotides line up with TRBD2. The CDR3 is 14 amino acids. CDR1 is SEHNR, CDR2 FQNEAQ, per germline (reference sequence). V dropped 3 bases and J dropped 3; count of bases not matched to a gene: 4. In nucleotides, the CDR3 is TGTGCCAGCAGCTTTAGACTAGCAGAAGAGACCCAGTACTTC. This gives the protein CASSFRLAEETQYF.

This clone was recorded only once. This sequence joins TRBV27 and TRBJ2-7; D may correspond to TRBD1 or TRBD2 (5 bases each). The V gene's germline CDR1 is MNHEY and CDR2 SMNVEV (reference sequence). The V end was cut by 6 bases, the J end by 0 bases, with 21 bases between. This CDR3 spans 17 amino acids. The CDR3 nucleotides are TGTGCCAGCAGCCCCACCCCCGGGACGGAGAGCTCCTACGAGCAGTACTTC. It codes for CASSPTPGTESSYEQYF.

CDR3 region: CASSFSLRPLNYGYTF. Here the CDR3 DNA reads TGTGCCAGCAGCTTTTCCCTGAGGCCCTTGAACTATGGCTACACCTTC. The chain carries TRBV7-9 and TRBJ1-2; the D is unclear. Germline V CDR1 and CDR2: SEHNR, FQNEAQ (reference sequence). This CDR3 has 16 residues. V shed 3 bases and J shed 2 bases, with 16 bases lying between them.

J is TRBJ1-2 and V is TRBV7-6; D ambiguous. CDR3 length equals 16 residues. V lost 1 base and J 4 bases, leaving 16 bases between the germline ends. The germline V gene has CDR1 SGHVS and CDR2 FNYEAQ. In DNA, the CDR3 is TGTGCCAGCAGCTTAGACCCCAGCCAGGCCCGCTATGGCTACACCTTC. This gives the protein CASSLDPSQARYGYTF.